These T cell receptor beta chains were read from a single sample in a study of shared clonotypes between healthy human individuals. The table came from immunoSEQ multiplex PCR; TCRdb's copy has only in-frame clones and leaves some out. This table has just over 2,000,000 clones, around 96% appearing once. The sequenced sample was naive CD8+ T cells sorted from blood. The receptors were gathered from a man aged 18 to 35 in good health. The CDR3 runs from the conserved cysteine through the conserved F or W. The D gene is left open where the match is weak. Where a row states a size, it is once, few, many or the class of an expanded clone; other rows omit it.

j_gene	d_gene	v_gene	abundance	CDR3aa	CDR3nt
TRBJ2-5	-	TRBV7-6	-	CASSSPRETQYF	TGTGCCAGCAGCTCCCCCAGAGAGACCCAGTACTTC
TRBJ2-1	TRBD2	TRBV25-1	-	CASSESGGRRDEQFF	TGTGCCAGCAGTGAATCAGGCGGGAGACGGGATGAGCAGTTCTTC
TRBJ1-1	TRBD1	TRBV9	-	CASSVGGTGLAFF	TGTGCCAGCAGCGTAGGAGGGACAGGGTTGGCTTTCTTT
TRBJ2-1	TRBD2	TRBV7-8	-	CASSPSGGPPYNEQFF	TGTGCCAGCAGCCCTAGCGGGGGCCCTCCCTACAATGAGCAGTTCTTC
TRBJ1-2	-	TRBV4-3	-	CASSQDPVRDAKDYGYTF	TGCGCCAGCAGCCAAGACCCGGTCCGGGACGCGAAGGACTATGGCTACACCTTC
TRBJ1-1	-	TRBV30	-	CAWLGPPFTEAFF	TGTGCCTGGTTAGGCCCTCCGTTCACTGAAGCTTTCTTT
TRBJ1-1	-	TRBV25-1	-	CASGGRGTREDTEAFF	TGTGCCAGCGGGGGACGAGGAACCCGTGAAGACACTGAAGCTTTCTTT
TRBJ2-7	TRBD2	TRBV27	-	CASSSGTNYEQYF	TGTGCCAGCAGCTCCGGGACTAACTACGAGCAGTACTTC
TRBJ2-7	-	TRBV5-4	-	CASSLDYGGGDEQYF	TGTGCCAGCAGCTTGGATTATGGGGGTGGCGACGAGCAGTACTTC
TRBJ1-6	-	TRBV7-9	-	CASSLADSPLHF	TGTGCCAGCAGCTTAGCGGATTCACCCCTCCACTTT
TRBJ2-4	TRBD2	TRBV5-1	-	CASSLALAGLQNIQYF	TGCGCCAGCAGCTTGGCCCTAGCGGGGCTGCAAAACATTCAGTACTTC
TRBJ2-7	-	TRBV7-2	-	CASSPRTTYYEQYF	TGTGCCAGCAGCCCGAGGACTACCTACTACGAGCAGTACTTC
TRBJ1-1	-	TRBV13	-	CASRIPTENTEAFF	TGTGCCAGCAGAATCCCGACAGAGAACACTGAAGCTTTCTTT
TRBJ2-6	TRBD2	TRBV2	-	CASSEWLAGAPTSGANVLTF	TGTGCCAGCAGTGAATGGCTAGCGGGAGCGCCGACCTCTGGGGCCAACGTCCTGACTTTC
TRBJ1-2	-	TRBV6-6	-	CASSYSLGRDGGYTF	TGTGCCAGCAGTTACTCGTTGGGCAGGGATGGCGGCTACACCTTC
TRBJ1-6	-	TRBV30	-	CAWSVDRYNSPLHF	TGTGCCTGGAGTGTGGATAGATATAATTCACCCCTCCACTTT
TRBJ2-1	-	TRBV9	-	CASSVAGTSPVYEQFF	TGTGCCAGCAGCGTAGCTGGGACTTCCCCGGTTTATGAGCAGTTCTTC
TRBJ2-7	TRBD1	TRBV7-9	-	CASSSRDRGTPSYEQYF	TGTGCCAGCAGCTCCCGGGACAGGGGGACCCCCTCCTACGAGCAGTACTTC
TRBJ2-6	TRBD1	TRBV5-4	-	CASAAGTVVSGANVLTF	TGTGCCAGCGCGGCCGGGACAGTTGTCTCTGGGGCCAACGTCCTGACTTTC
TRBJ2-2	TRBD2	TRBV27	-	CASSRQNQGLAGTGELFF	TGTGCCAGCAGTAGACAGAACCAGGGACTAGCGGGAACCGGGGAGCTGTTTTTT
TRBJ1-4	-	TRBV9	once	CASSVEGGIGEKLFF	TGTGCCAGCAGCGTAGAAGGGGGGATAGGAGAAAAACTGTTTTTT
TRBJ2-2	-	TRBV7-9	-	CASRPMGTGELFF	TGTGCCAGCAGACCGATGGGGACCGGGGAGCTGTTTTTT
TRBJ1-1	-	TRBV7-9	-	CASSSLGGDTEAFF	TGTGCCAGCAGCTCCCTCGGGGGAGACACTGAAGCTTTCTTT
TRBJ2-5	TRBD2	TRBV19	few	CASSILIAGFNQETQYF	TGTGCCAGTAGTATCCTCATAGCGGGATTCAACCAAGAGACCCAGTACTTC
TRBJ2-7	-	TRBV11-2	-	CASSLDPTGFYEQYF	TGTGCCAGCAGCTTAGACCCGACAGGATTCTACGAGCAGTACTTC
TRBJ2-3	-	TRBV11-2	-	CASSLGGLQYF	TGTGCCAGCAGCTTAGGGGGATTACAGTATTTT
TRBJ1-1	-	TRBV13	-	CASSSVHKSGNTEAFF	TGTGCCAGCAGCTCGGTCCATAAGTCGGGGAACACTGAAGCTTTCTTT
TRBJ2-3	-	TRBV7-6	-	CASSFGGVDTQYF	TGTGCCAGCAGCTTCGGGGGAGTGGATACGCAGTATTTT
TRBJ2-7	TRBD2	TRBV2	-	CASSERLAGVSGPGEQYF	TGTGCCAGCAGTGAACGGCTAGCGGGAGTTTCGGGCCCGGGCGAGCAGTACTTC
TRBJ1-2	TRBD1	TRBV6-6	-	CASSDRGYYGYTF	TGTGCCAGCAGTGACAGGGGCTACTATGGCTACACCTTC
TRBJ2-1	TRBD2	TRBV11-2	-	CASSSGAGTSGNYNEQFF	TGTGCCAGCAGCTCCGGCGCCGGGACTAGCGGGAACTACAATGAGCAGTTCTTC
TRBJ1-1	-	TRBV5-6	-	CASSFGRGWTEAFF	TGTGCCAGCAGCTTCGGCAGGGGATGGACTGAAGCTTTCTTT
TRBJ2-1	TRBD2	TRBV9	-	CASSDERLAPNEQFF	TGTGCCAGCAGTGACGAAAGACTAGCCCCAAATGAGCAGTTCTTC
TRBJ2-3	TRBD2	TRBV28	-	CASTEQTSGGTSTDTQYF	TGTGCCAGCACCGAGCAGACTAGCGGGGGGACTAGCACAGATACGCAGTATTTT
TRBJ1-6	-	TRBV30	-	CAWSWEELGSLLHF	TGTGCCTGGAGCTGGGAAGAACTAGGTTCACTCCTCCACTTT